This TCR beta chain was retrieved from a study of blood T cells in healthy people across ages. The use of a sample-barcoded 5' primer and a J-beta primer mix characterized a second PCR of roughly 6 to 11 cycles. One entry per CDR3 protein results from TCRdb running MiXCR on the 5' RACE reads. This sample has around 800,000 distinct CDR3 sequences; approximately 53% occur once, and the top ten carry roughly 37%. CDR1 and CDR2 (germline): MDHEN, SYDVKM. This CDR3 spans 15 amino acids. Trimming took 5 bases from V and 4 from J, leaving 12 bases between them. Input material: blood. This receptor was obtained from a man aged 80 or over in good health. V and J are TRBV28 and TRBJ1-6; tentative D call: TRBD1 (6 bases). The CDR3 DNA reads as TGTGCCAGCAGTCCAGGGGCACTTTATAATTCACCCCTCCACTTT. Translated, it gives CASSPGALYNSPLHF. The whole variable domain, remainder taken from reference TRBV28 and TRBJ1-6, is DVKVTQSSRYLVKRTGEKVFLECVQDMDHENMFWYRQDPGLGLRLIYFSYDVKMKEKGDIPEGYSVSREKKERFSLILESASTNQTSMYLCASSPGALYNSPLHFGNGTRLTVT.